Presented here are 6 T cell receptor beta chains from one specimen sequenced in a study of blood T cell repertoires in COVID-19 (dated by TCRdb to the early 2020s). Libraries were made using the immunoSEQ multiplex PCR assay. Here the immuneACCESS table is served through TCRdb, limited to in-frame sequences with V and J called. Missing clones are a known gap in these copies; in checked studies unresolved V genes cover under half, and the rest lacks a known reason. In all, the sample holds some 200,000 clones, and 84% of those were seen once. The leading ten clones occupy around 15% of the sample. Sequencing used peripheral blood. Source of these receptors: a woman in her 70s with COVID-19, enrolled during active disease.

Notes on this clone: This sample includes further DNA sequences coding for the same CDR3. This chain connects TRBV5-5 to TRBJ2-3; no firm D call. The length of the CDR3 is 12 residues. From germline, CDR1 is SGHKS and CDR2 YYEKEE (reference sequence). Trimming removed 4 bases from V and 2 bases from J, with 5 bases in between. The CDR3 loop is CASSPYTDTQYF. Here the CDR3 DNA reads TGTGCCAGCAGCCCCTACACAGATACGCAGTATTTT.

This clone was found a few times. The V call is TRBV28, the J call TRBJ1-2; D gene ambiguous. The V end lost 5 bases, the J end lost 4 bases, and 17 bases lay between the germline ends. Germline CDR1 and CDR2: MDHEN and SYDVKM. The CDR3 has 15 amino acids. Here the CDR3 DNA reads TGTGCCAGCAGTCGTCCCCTACTCCGAGGCTATGGCTACACCTTC. As protein: CASSRPLLRGYGYTF.

The chain uses TRBV5-1 and TRBJ2-7; 7 nucleotides match TRBD2. Per germline, CDR1 SGHRS and CDR2 YFSETQ. With 4 bases clipped from V and 6 bases from J, the junction kept 13 bases outside the gene matches. The CDR3 sequence is 15 residues long. As DNA, the CDR3 is TGCGCCAGCAGCCCCATCCGGGGGGAGGTCGGCGAGCAGTACTTC. This gives the protein CASSPIRGEVGEQYF.

This clone was detected only once. The V and J genes are TRBV6-5 and TRBJ1-4, with D hard to call. Per the germline V gene, CDR1 is MNHEY and CDR2 is SVGAGI. The CDR3 contains 13 residues. Trimming stripped 0 bases from V and 13 bases from J, with 12 bases between. CDR3 bases: TGTGCCAGCAGTTACTCGAGGGCGGGGTCACTGTTTTTT. Encoded protein: CASSYSRAGSLFF.

This clone was observed a single time. The chain links TRBV27 to TRBJ1-5, with D perhaps TRBD1 (6 bases). Germline V CDR1 and CDR2: MNHEY, SMNVEV (reference sequence). Trimming shortened V by 4 bases and J by 0 bases, and 16 bases separated the two germline ends. This CDR3 contains 17 residues. The CDR3 bases are TGTGCCAGCAGTTCTATACAGGGCGGCTTTAGCAATCAGCCCCAGCATTTT. This sequence encodes CASSSIQGGFSNQPQHF.

The rearrangement links TRBV27 to TRBJ2-1; perhaps TRBD2 as D (6 bases). CDR1 is MNHEY and CDR2 is SMNVEV in the germline V gene (reference sequence). V was cut by 3 bases and J by 3 bases, with 9 bases left in between. The CDR3 consists of 14 residues. The CDR3 DNA follows: TGTGCCAGCAGTTTTCAGGGAGGCTACAATGAGCAGTTCTTC. It translates to CASSFQGGYNEQFF.